This TCR beta chain was sequenced in a study of blood T cells in healthy people across ages. Primers used in a second PCR of about 6 to 11 cycles were a sample-barcoded 5' primer and a J-beta primer mix. TCRdb reanalysed the 5' RACE reads using MiXCR and keeps one entry per CDR3 protein. The sample shows approximately 1,000,000 distinct CDR3 sequences, 40% to 55% of them seen only once. Broader study findings: Calculation of diversity from one million T cells yielded estimates considered to be underestimates. Roughly linear age-related decline in beta diversity appeared, significant by age around 42.

With respect to this clonotype: The antigen is undetermined.

The sequence derives from a woman in her sixties in good health. The sequenced sample was blood.

The CDR3 nucleotides read TGTGCCATCAGCCAGACAGGGCCGGGGGATACGCAGTATTTT. Amino acid sequence: CAISQTGPGDTQYF. The chain combines TRBV10-3 with TRBJ2-3; 7 nucleotides line up with TRBD1. V shed 6 bases, J shed 6 bases, and the junction held 9 bases outside the gene matches. CDR1 is ENHRY and CDR2 is SYGVKD in the germline V gene. The CDR3 consists of 14 residues.